The next 9 T cell receptor beta chains were all read from a single sample in a study of early T cells in non-severe SARS-CoV-2 infection. In TCRdb, the 5' RACE reads were re-called with MiXCR into one record per CDR3 protein. Of approximately 18,000 distinct CDR3 sequences listed, 5% were seen once; the top ten hold under 8.5%. The sequencing sample was made of whole blood. These receptors were taken from an adult who was a healthcare worker with PCR-confirmed SARS-CoV-2 infection or an uninfected control (not recorded which).

This clonotype appeared many times. V and J are TRBV11-3 and TRBJ1-1; the D gene is possibly TRBD1 (5 bases). V was clipped by 5 bases and J by 0 bases, with 13 bases between them. CDR3 size: 15 residues. Germline CDR1 and CDR2: SGHNT and YENEEA. DNA for the CDR3: TGTGCCAGCAGCCTGAATGGGGGGATGAACACTGAAGCTTTCTTT. Amino acids: CASSLNGGMNTEAFF.

The table lists this clonotype with many counts. The chain recombines TRBV7-8 with TRBJ2-7, with no clear D. This CDR3 region has 14 residues. Germline CDR1 and CDR2: SGHVS and FQNEAQ. V was trimmed by 1 base and J by 2 bases, leaving 9 bases between them. In nucleotides, the CDR3 is TGTGCCAGCAGCTTAGAGGGCGGACCCTACGAGCAGTACGTC. It codes for CASSLEGGPYEQYV.

This clonotype has ten or more counts. The chain links TRBV4-1 to TRBJ2-1, with TRBD2 as a possible D gene (6 bases). V was pared by 4 bases and J by 4 bases, with 14 bases between. This CDR3 region has 15 residues. The germline gives CDR1 MGHRA, CDR2 YSYEKL. CDR3 sequence (DNA): TGCGCCAGCAGCCTCATTCCTAGCGAGTACAATGAGCAGTTCTTC. Translating gives CASSLIPSEYNEQFF.

The chain links TRBV7-8 to TRBJ2-7; no reliable D call. The CDR3 consists of 11 residues. The ends were cut back, 5 bases at V and 7 bases at J, with 9 bases in the middle. Germline values: CDR1 SGHVS, CDR2 FQNEAQ. The CDR3 protein is CASSLVGEQYV. In DNA form, the CDR3 reads TGTGCCAGCAGCCTTGTGGGGGAGCAGTACGTC.

This clonotype was observed at least ten times. The CDR3 DNA sequence: TGTGCCAGCAGTCGCCCAAATAATTCAGGGAGAGAGACCCAGTACTTC. It encodes CASSRPNNSGRETQYF. The chain employs TRBV6-6 and TRBJ2-5; the D call may be TRBD1 or TRBD2 (5 bases each). CDR1 and CDR2 from the germline V gene are MNHNY and SVGAGI (reference sequence). The CDR3 covers 16 residues. V lost 5 bases to trimming and J lost 4 bases, with 20 bases between them.

Many counts were recorded for this clonotype. V usage is TRBV11-2 and J usage is TRBJ2-7; 13 nucleotides agree with TRBD2. This CDR3 is built from 15 residues. The junction had 2 bases not matched to a gene; V was cut back by 1 base and J by 5 bases. Germline loops: CDR1 SGHAT, CDR2 FQNNGV. The CDR3 bases are TGTGCCAGCAGCTTAGGGACTAGCGGGAGTCACGAGCAGTACTTC. Protein sequence: CASSLGTSGSHEQYF.

The chain is built from TRBV10-3 and TRBJ1-3, with TRBD1 matching over 7 bases. The CDR3 has 14 residues. Germline CDR1 reads ENHRY; CDR2 reads SYGVKD. After removal of 6 bases from V and 4 bases from J, the junction contained 6 bases not matched to a gene. CDR3 coding DNA: TGTGCCATCAGAGCCGGGACAGAAGGAAACACCATATATTTT. Amino acids: CAIRAGTEGNTIYF.

This clonotype has ten or more counts. The chain links TRBV19 to TRBJ1-5, with 9 bases that match TRBD1. The J segment lost 1 base and the V segment lost 7 bases, leaving 5 bases of the junction unmatched. The CDR3 extends over 15 amino acids. The germline V gene encodes CDR1 LNHDA and CDR2 SQIVND (reference sequence). CDR3 region: CASTRDRGSNQPQHF. CDR3 in DNA: TGTGCCAGTACCCGAGACAGGGGGAGCAATCAGCCCCAGCATTTT.

This clonotype was observed many times. The rearrangement uses TRBV5-1 and TRBJ2-1; no clear D. CDR1 and CDR2 (germline): SGHRS, YFSETQ. CDR3 length equals 15 residues. Trimming removed 4 bases at V and 6 bases at J, with 17 bases between. The CDR3 DNA sequence: TGCGCCAGCAGCCCCCAGGCCGCACTGGGCAATGAGCAGTTCTTC. It yields the protein CASSPQAALGNEQFF. Supplemented by reference TRBV5-1 and TRBJ2-1, the full variable domain reads KAGVTQTPRYLIKTRGQQVTLSCSPISGHRSVSWYQQTPGQGLQFLFEYFSETQRNKGNFPGRFSGRQFSNSRSEMNVSTLELGDSALYLCASSPQAALGNEQFFGPGTRLTVL.